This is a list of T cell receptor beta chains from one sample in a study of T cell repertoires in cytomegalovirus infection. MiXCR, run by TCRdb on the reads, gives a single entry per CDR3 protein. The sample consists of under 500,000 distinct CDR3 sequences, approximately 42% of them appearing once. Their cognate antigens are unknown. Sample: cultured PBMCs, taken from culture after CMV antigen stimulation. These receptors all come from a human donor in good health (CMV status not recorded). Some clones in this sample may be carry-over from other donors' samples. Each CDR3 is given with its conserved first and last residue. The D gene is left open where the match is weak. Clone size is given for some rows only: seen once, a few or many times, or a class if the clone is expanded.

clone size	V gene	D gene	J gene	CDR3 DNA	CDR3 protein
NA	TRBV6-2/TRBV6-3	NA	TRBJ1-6	TGTGCCAGCAGTTACTCGGCTTCATTCTCCTATAATTCACCCCTCCACTTT	CASSYSASFSYNSPLHF
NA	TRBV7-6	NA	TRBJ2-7	TGTGCCAGCAGCCAAGGGCCTACACTTGGAGAGCAGTACTTC	CASSQGPTLGEQYF
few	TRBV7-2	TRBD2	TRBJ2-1	TGTGCCAGCAGCTCGCTAGCGGGGGGTTCCAATGAGCAGTTCTTC	CASSSLAGGSNEQFF
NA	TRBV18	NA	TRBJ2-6	TGTGCCAGCTCACCATCAGGGGCTGGGGCCAACGTCCTGACTTTC	CASSPSGAGANVLTF
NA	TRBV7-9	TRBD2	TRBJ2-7	TGTGCCAGCAGCTTACTAGCGGGGCTTCACCGAAACTACGAGCAGTACTTC	CASSLLAGLHRNYEQYF
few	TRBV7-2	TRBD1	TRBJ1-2	TGTGCCAGCAGCCTGACAGGGCGCGGCTACACCTTC	CASSLTGRGYTF
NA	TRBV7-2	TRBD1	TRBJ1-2	TGTGCCAGCAGCAAAGACAGGGATTGGGACTATGGCTACACCTTC	CASSKDRDWDYGYTF
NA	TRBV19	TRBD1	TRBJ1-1	TGTGCCAGTGGAAGGGGGCGCACTGAAGCTTTCTTT	CASGRGRTEAFF
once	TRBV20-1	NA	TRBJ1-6	TGCAGTGCCTTTTCGGGGCCCTACAATTCACCCCTCCACTTT	CSAFSGPYNSPLHF
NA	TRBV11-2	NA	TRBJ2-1	TGTGCCAGCAGCTCCCTTATTCTAGCGCGGTACAATGAGCAGTTCTTC	CASSSLILARYNEQFF
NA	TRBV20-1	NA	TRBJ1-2	TGCAGTGCTAGTGAAGAAGAGGGCTATGGCTACACCTTC	CSASEEEGYGYTF
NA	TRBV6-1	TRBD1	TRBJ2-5	TGTGCCAGCAGTCCGGACAGGGGTTGGGAGACCCAGTACTTC	CASSPDRGWETQYF
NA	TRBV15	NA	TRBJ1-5	TGTGCCACCAGCTGGGGGAAGCAGCCCCAGCATTTT	CATSWGKQPQHF
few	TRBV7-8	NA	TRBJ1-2	TGTGCCAGCAGCTTAGCCCCCCTCGATAGCTATGGCTACACCTTC	CASSLAPLDSYGYTF
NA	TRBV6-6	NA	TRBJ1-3	TGTGCCAGCAGTTACTCTCCTAGGGCCGGAAACACCATATATTTT	CASSYSPRAGNTIYF
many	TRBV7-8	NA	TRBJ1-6	TGTGCCAGCAGCGCGACGACAGGTCCGAATTCACCCCTCCACTTT	CASSATTGPNSPLHF
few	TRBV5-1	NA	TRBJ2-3	TGCGCCAGCAGTAGGGCGGAACGCACAGATACGCAGTATTTT	CASSRAERTDTQYF
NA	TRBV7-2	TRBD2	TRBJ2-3	TGTGCCAGCAGCTTACGGCGGGAGCTGGTAGATACGCAGTATTTT	CASSLRRELVDTQYF
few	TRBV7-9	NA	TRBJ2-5	TGTGCCAGCAGTCTAGCAGGGGCAGAGACCCAGTACTTC	CASSLAGAETQYF
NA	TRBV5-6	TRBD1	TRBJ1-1	TGTGCCAGCAGCTCCACGGGACAGGGGGCCGGTGAAGCTTTCTTT	CASSSTGQGAGEAFF
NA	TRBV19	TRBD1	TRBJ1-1	TGTGCCAGCAGTCTAGGCCCGGGACAGGGGCCCACTGAAGCTTTCTTT	CASSLGPGQGPTEAFF
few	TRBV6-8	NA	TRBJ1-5	TGTGCCAGCAGTTTAGAGACGAATCAGCCCCAGCATTTT	CASSLETNQPQHF
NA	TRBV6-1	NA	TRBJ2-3	TGTGCCAGCAACAACGGAGGGACGGATACGCAGTATTTT	CASNNGGTDTQYF
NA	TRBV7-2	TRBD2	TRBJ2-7	TGTGCCAGCAGCTTAACCTGGACTAGCGGGAGTGGGTACGAGCAGTACTTC	CASSLTWTSGSGYEQYF
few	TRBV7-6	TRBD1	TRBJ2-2	TGTGCCAGCAGCTTTACCGGGACAGTGAACACCGGGGAGCTGTTTTTT	CASSFTGTVNTGELFF
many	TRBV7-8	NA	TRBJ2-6	TGTGCCAGCAGAAGGGGAGTTGGGGCCAACGTCCTGACTTTC	CASRRGVGANVLTF
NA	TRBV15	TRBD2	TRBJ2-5	TGTGCCACCAGCAGAGATATCGGGGTAGCTAGCGGGAGACAAGAGACCCAGTACTTC	CATSRDIGVASGRQETQYF
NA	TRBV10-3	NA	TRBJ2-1	TGTGCCATTAGAGGGGGGAACAATGAGCAGTTCTTC	CAIRGGNNEQFF
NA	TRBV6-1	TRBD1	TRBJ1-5	TGTGCCAGCGAACGGGACAGGGGTACTGTACAGCATTTT	CASERDRGTVQHF
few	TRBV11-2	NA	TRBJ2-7	TGTGCCAGCAGCCGGGACCGCTTTGGGGAGCAGTACTTC	CASSRDRFGEQYF
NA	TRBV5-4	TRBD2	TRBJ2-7	TGTGCCAGCAGCCCATACCCCGGGACTAGCGGGAGTTACTACGAGCAGTACTTC	CASSPYPGTSGSYYEQYF
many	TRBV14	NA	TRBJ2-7	TGTGCCAGCAGCCAAGATCCGCGGACTTTTGGATCCTACGAGCAGTACTTC	CASSQDPRTFGSYEQYF
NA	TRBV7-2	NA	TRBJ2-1	TGTGCCAGCAGCGTACGACCCCATGAGCAGTTCTTC	CASSVRPHEQFF
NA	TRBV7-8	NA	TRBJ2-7	TGTGCCAGCAGCTTAAATAAGGGGCACTACGAGCAGTACTTC	CASSLNKGHYEQYF
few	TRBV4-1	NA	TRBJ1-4	TGCGCCAGCAGCCAGATGGGTCGGGAAAAACTGTTTTTT	CASSQMGREKLFF
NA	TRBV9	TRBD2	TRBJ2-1	TGTGCCAGCAGCATACTAGCGGGTGCCAATGAGCAGTTCTTC	CASSILAGANEQFF
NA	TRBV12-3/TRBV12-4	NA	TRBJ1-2	TGTGCCAGCACCAGGGACGGGAGCTGGTATGGCTACACCTTC	CASTRDGSWYGYTF
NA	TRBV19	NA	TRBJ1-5	TGTGCCAGTAGTCCAGGGGTTTATGGCCCCCAGCATTTT	CASSPGVYGPQHF
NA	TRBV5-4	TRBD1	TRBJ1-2	TGTGCCAGCAGCACCCCAGGGGGCACCTATGGCTACACCTTC	CASSTPGGTYGYTF
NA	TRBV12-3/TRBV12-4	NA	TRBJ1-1	TGTGCCAGCAGTCTCGGACCCACTGAAGCTTTCTTT	CASSLGPTEAFF
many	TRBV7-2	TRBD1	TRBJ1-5	TGTGCCAGCAGCTCGCATCAGGCAGGGGGTCGGGAGCCCCAGCATTTT	CASSSHQAGGREPQHF
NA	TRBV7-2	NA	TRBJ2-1	TGTGCCAGCAGCTTAGAAGGGTGGATCTACAATGAGCAGTTCTTC	CASSLEGWIYNEQFF
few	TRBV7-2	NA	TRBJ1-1	TGTGCCAGCAGCCCCGGGGGAGGGCGGTGGGATCCTGAAGCTTTCTTT	CASSPGGGRWDPEAFF
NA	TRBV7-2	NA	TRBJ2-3	TGTGCCAGCAGCTTAGGGCTTGGGTTCGCAGATACGCAGTATTTT	CASSLGLGFADTQYF
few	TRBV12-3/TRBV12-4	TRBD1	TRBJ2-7	TGTGCCAGCAGTCCGACCGGGGACAGGTGGGAGCAGTACTTC	CASSPTGDRWEQYF
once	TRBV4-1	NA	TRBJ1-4	TGCGCCAGCAGCCAAGCTTCGTTGGCCCGACAGCTTGATGAAAAACTGTTTTTT	CASSQASLARQLDEKLFF
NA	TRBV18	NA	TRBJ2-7	TGTGCCAGCTCACCATTCGAGGGATACGAGCAGTACTTC	CASSPFEGYEQYF
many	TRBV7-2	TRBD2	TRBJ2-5	TGTGCCAGCAGCCGTAGCGGGGGCCAAGAGACCCAGTACTTC	CASSRSGGQETQYF
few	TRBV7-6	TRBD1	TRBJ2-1	TGTGCCAGCAGCACCCGGGACAGGGGCGATGAGCAGTTCTTC	CASSTRDRGDEQFF
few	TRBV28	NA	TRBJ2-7	TGTGCCAGCAAGCCATTTATCTCAAACCGGGACACTGGCTCCTACGAGCAGTACTTC	CASKPFISNRDTGSYEQYF
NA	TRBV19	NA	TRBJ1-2	TGTGCCAGTAGTATAGACCGGAGCGGATACTATGGCTACACCTTC	CASSIDRSGYYGYTF
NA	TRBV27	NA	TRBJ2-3	TGTGCCAGCAGTTTTACAGCCAGCACAGATACGCAGTATTTT	CASSFTASTDTQYF
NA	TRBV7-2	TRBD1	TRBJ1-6	TGTGCCAGCATCCTTAGGACAGGGGGCGTTTCACCCCTCCACTTT	CASILRTGGVSPLHF
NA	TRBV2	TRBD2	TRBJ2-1	TGTGCCAGCAGTGAAGCGGGGGGGGGTGGTCGCTACAATGAGCAGTTCTTC	CASSEAGGGGRYNEQFF
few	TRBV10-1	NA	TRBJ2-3	TGCGCCAGCAGTGCTGACTCTCCGCGGTCAGATACGCAGTATTTT	CASSADSPRSDTQYF
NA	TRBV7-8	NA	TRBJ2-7	TGTGCCAGCAGCTTAGCGTGGGTAACAGGGTCCTACGAGCAGTACTTC	CASSLAWVTGSYEQYF
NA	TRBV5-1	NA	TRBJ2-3	TGCGCCAGCAGCTTGGTTGGGCGGATCACAGATACGCAGTATTTT	CASSLVGRITDTQYF